Below, 27 T cell receptor beta chains from the same sample are listed, as sequenced in a study of blood T cell repertoires in COVID-19. Method: immunoSEQ multiplex PCR; TCRdb's copy keeps in-frame clones and lacks some. Of approximately 150,000 clones detected, 60% to 85% appear once; the ten largest clones hold approximately 16%. The sequencing input was peripheral blood. These receptors originate from a man aged 50-59 years with acute or convalescent COVID-19.

The gene calls are TRBV29-1 and TRBJ2-7; TRBD1 aligns across 7 bases. The CDR3 consists of 12 residues. V was pared by 6 bases and J by 3 bases, with 5 bases of the junction left unmatched. From germline, CDR1 is SQVTM and CDR2 ANQGSEA. The CDR3 nucleotides are TGCAGCGTAATAGGACAGGACTACGAGCAGTACTTC. Encoded protein: CSVIGQDYEQYF.

This clone appeared a few times. The rearrangement links TRBV6-6 to TRBJ1-5; the D is unclear. Germline CDR1 MNHNY, CDR2 SVGAGI (reference sequence). V lost 4 bases and J 0 bases, leaving 10 bases between the germline ends. The CDR3 contains 15 residues. The CDR3: CASSWNRDSNQPQHF. CDR3 in DNA: TGTGCCAGCAGTTGGAACAGAGATAGCAATCAGCCCCAGCATTTT.

About this clone: Other DNA sequences in this sample translate to the same CDR3. V and J are TRBV10-1 and TRBJ1-6; D gene uncertain. The CDR3 length is 13 residues. The V end was cut by 6 bases, the J end by 7 bases, with 10 bases between. The germline V gene encodes CDR1 WNHNN and CDR2 SYGVQD (reference sequence). DNA of the CDR3: TGCGCCAGCAGCCGGTCGGGGAATTCACCCCTCCACTTT. This codes for CASSRSGNSPLHF.

For this clone: This sample includes further DNA sequences coding for the same CDR3. CDR3 sequence reads: CASSLGGEETQYF. The CDR3 DNA follows: TGTGCCAGCAGCTTGGGGGGCGAAGAGACCCAGTACTTC. This sequence joins TRBV5-4 and TRBJ2-5; possibly TRBD1 for D (5 bases). The CDR3 consists of 13 residues. Trimming removed 0 bases from V and 3 bases from J, with 6 bases in between. Germline V CDR1 and CDR2: SGHNT, YYREEE (reference sequence). The variable domain in full, completed from reference TRBV5-4 and TRBJ2-5, reads ETGVTQSPTHLIKTRGQQVTLRCSSQSGHNTVSWYQQALGQGPQFIFQYYREEENGRGNFPPRFSGLQFPNYSSELNVNALELDDSALYLCASSLGGEETQYFGPGTRLLVL.

The gene calls are TRBV30 and TRBJ1-4; 10 nucleotides match TRBD1. Germline lookup yields CDR1 GTSNPN and CDR2 SVGIG (reference sequence). The J segment lost 0 bases and the V segment lost 0 bases, leaving 10 bases of the junction unmatched. The length of the CDR3 is 19 residues. CDR3 in DNA: TGTGCCTGGAGTGTCTCCCGGACAGGGGGTTATGCAACTAATGAAAAACTGTTTTTT. The encoded protein is CAWSVSRTGGYATNEKLFF.

The chain combines TRBV5-1 with TRBJ1-6, with 11 bases matching TRBD1. Trimming removed 4 bases from V and 7 bases from J; junction bases left unmatched: 7. CDR3 length: 16 amino acids. Germline CDR1 is SGHRS and CDR2 is YFSETQ. The CDR3 loop is CASSTLGQGVNSPLHF. CDR3 sequence (DNA): TGCGCCAGCAGCACGCTGGGACAGGGGGTAAATTCACCCCTCCACTTT.

CDR3 in amino acids: CSVDGQGYYEQYF. CDR3 bases: TGCAGCGTTGACGGCCAGGGTTACTACGAGCAGTACTTC. This chain connects TRBV29-1 to TRBJ2-7; a weak D match, TRBD1 (5 bases). Germline CDR1 reads SQVTM; CDR2 reads ANQGSEA. There are 13 residues in the CDR3. Trimming shortened V by 3 bases and J by 3 bases, and 12 bases separated the two germline ends.

This clone has just one count. The chain carries TRBV19 and TRBJ2-6; 10 bases line up with TRBD1. V was clipped by 7 bases and J by 0 bases; unmatched bases: 6. CDR3 size: 17 residues. Germline CDR1 LNHDA, CDR2 SQIVND (reference sequence). Written as DNA, the CDR3 is TGTGCCAGTACCCTGGGACAGGGGCGCTCTGGGGCCAACGTCCTGACTTTC. It encodes CASTLGQGRSGANVLTF.

This sequence joins TRBV3-1 (or the pseudogene TRBV3-2) and TRBJ2-5; 7 bases line up with TRBD2. The V segment lost 0 bases and the J segment 0 bases; nucleotides outside the gene matches: 19. The germline V gene encodes CDR1 LGHDT and CDR2 YNNKEL (reference sequence). The CDR3 spans 21 residues. In nucleotides, the CDR3 is TGTGCCAGCAGCCAAGAACGAAGGGGTGCAGTCCAGCGGGGAAACCAAGAGACCCAGTACTTC. It encodes CASSQERRGAVQRGNQETQYF.

The chain carries TRBV6-6 and TRBJ1-2; D unclear. The germline gives CDR1 MNHNY, CDR2 SVGAGI (reference sequence). V was trimmed by 8 bases and J by 2 bases, leaving 9 bases between them. The length of the CDR3 is 12 residues. In DNA form, the CDR3 reads TGTGCCAGCTGTGAGGGAAACTATGGCTACACCTTC. It yields the protein CASCEGNYGYTF.

This clone was counted once. The chain couples TRBV7-6 to TRBJ2-1, with a possible D match to TRBD2 (6 bases). This CDR3 is 13 amino acids long. Per germline, CDR1 SGHVS and CDR2 FNYEAQ. V lost 5 bases and J 5 bases, leaving 10 bases between the germline ends. In nucleotides, the CDR3 is TGTGCCAGCAGCCGCGGGACGGACAATGAGCAGTTCTTC. Protein: CASSRGTDNEQFF.

In its sample, this clone was seen a few times. Additional DNA sequences in this sample encode the identical CDR3. The CDR3 nucleotides are TGTGCCAGTAGTGAAGGACAGCATAGCAATCAGCCCCAGCATTTT. Its protein is CASSEGQHSNQPQHF. The gene calls are TRBV19 and TRBJ1-5; D may be TRBD1 (6 bases). V was cut by 5 bases and J by 0 bases, with 11 bases left in between. Germline V gene sequence: CDR1 LNHDA, CDR2 SQIVND (reference sequence). The CDR3 runs to 15 residues.

This clone was recorded only once. The chain joins TRBV6-4 to TRBJ2-1; D is unclear. This CDR3 comprises 14 residues. Trimming removed 4 bases from V and 0 bases from J, with 7 bases in between. The germline CDR1 and CDR2 sequences are MRHNA and SNTAGT. The CDR3 reads CASSVMSSYNEQFF. The CDR3 DNA reads TGTGCCAGCAGTGTGATGAGCTCCTACAATGAGCAGTTCTTC.

The chain joins TRBV18 to TRBJ2-2; D unclear. V lost 2 bases, J lost 4 bases, and 11 bases lay in between. The CDR3 loop spans 15 amino acids. Germline V gives CDR1 KGHSH, CDR2 LQKENI. The CDR3 spells CASSPGQVSTGELFF. CDR3 sequence (DNA): TGTGCCAGCTCACCAGGGCAGGTATCCACCGGGGAGCTGTTTTTT.

The genes are TRBV4-1 and TRBJ1-4; no reliable D call. V shed 2 bases and J shed 5 bases, with 12 bases lying between them. CDR3 size: 15 residues. Germline V lookup: CDR1 MGHRA, CDR2 YSYEKL. The CDR3 loop reads CASSQWRGTNEKLFF. Written as DNA, the CDR3 is TGCGCCAGCAGCCAATGGCGGGGAACGAATGAAAAACTGTTTTTT.

The V gene is TRBV6-5, the J gene TRBJ1-1; no clear D. The CDR3 is made up of 13 amino acids. Germline V gene lookup returns CDR1 MNHEY and CDR2 SVGAGI. Trimming cost V 2 bases and J 3 bases, with 7 bases left between them. As DNA, the CDR3 is TGTGCCAGCAGTTACGGTCGGGACACTGAAGCTTTCTTT. This gives the protein CASSYGRDTEAFF.

The genes are TRBV14 and TRBJ2-5, with D perhaps TRBD2 (5 bases). With 6 bases removed from V and 0 bases from J, the gap between germline ends came to 11 bases. In germline, CDR1 is SGHDN, CDR2 FVKESK. This CDR3 contains 14 residues. Here the CDR3 reads CASSRAVYQETQYF. CDR3 coding DNA: TGTGCCAGCAGTCGAGCGGTGTACCAAGAGACCCAGTACTTC.

The chain couples TRBV5-1 to TRBJ1-1; 10 positions match TRBD1. This CDR3 has 15 amino acids. CDR1 and CDR2 from the germline V gene are SGHRS and YFSETQ. The V segment lost 1 base and the J segment 5 bases; nucleotides outside the gene matches: 5. The CDR3 sequence: CASSLLDRGQTEAFF. The CDR3 region has the DNA TGCGCCAGCAGCTTGCTTGACAGGGGGCAAACTGAAGCTTTCTTT.

The CDR3 spells CASSGDGLYGYTF. The CDR3 bases are TGTGCCAGCAGCGGTGACGGACTCTATGGCTACACCTTC. This chain uses TRBV5-8 with TRBJ1-2; D not resolved. Germline assignment: CDR1 SGHTS and CDR2 YDEGEE. Trimming took off 4 bases at V and 4 bases at J, with 11 bases between the two ends. The CDR3 runs to 13 residues.

The rearrangement joins TRBV5-1 to TRBJ1-1; a possible D gene is TRBD1 (6 bases). The V end lost 1 base, the J end lost 2 bases, and 9 bases lay between the germline ends. This CDR3 has 14 residues. CDR1 is SGHRS and CDR2 is YFSETQ in the germline V gene. Written as DNA, the CDR3 is TGCGCCAGCAGCTTGCTGGGGGCAAACACTGAAGCTTTCTTT. It is translated as CASSLLGANTEAFF. Full variable domain (missing parts from reference TRBV5-1 and TRBJ1-1): KAGVTQTPRYLIKTRGQQVTLSCSPISGHRSVSWYQQTPGQGLQFLFEYFSETQRNKGNFPGRFSGRQFSNSRSEMNVSTLELGDSALYLCASSLLGANTEAFFGQGTRLTVV.

Here the CDR3 DNA reads TGTGCCAGCAGTTTAAACAGGGTGGGAAGTTCACCCCTCCACTTT. This gives the protein CASSLNRVGSSPLHF. The gene calls are TRBV27 and TRBJ1-6; D perhaps matches TRBD1 (6 bases). V was cut by 2 bases and J by 9 bases, with 14 bases left in between. CDR3 length equals 15 residues. The germline CDR1 and CDR2 sequences are MNHEY and SMNVEV (reference sequence).

The chain employs TRBV10-3 and TRBJ1-6; D might be TRBD1 (5 bases). In germline, CDR1 is ENHRY, CDR2 SYGVKD. With 2 bases removed from V and 5 bases from J, the gap between germline ends came to 10 bases. This CDR3 contains 15 residues. The CDR3 protein is CAISEPKGDNSPLHF. CDR3 in DNA: TGTGCCATCAGTGAGCCGAAAGGGGATAATTCACCCCTCCACTTT.

The gene calls are TRBV6-5 and TRBJ1-5, with D perhaps TRBD1 (6 bases). The CDR3 covers 14 residues. Trimming shortened V by 7 bases and J by 2 bases, and 12 bases separated the two germline ends. Germline lookup yields CDR1 MNHEY and CDR2 SVGAGI. The CDR3 DNA reads TGTGCCAGCACCGTAGGGGGAGGCAATCAGCCCCAGCATTTT. Translated: CASTVGGGNQPQHF.

The chain has TRBV7-9 and TRBJ2-1; tentative D call: TRBD2 (7 bases). The CDR3 is 13 residues long. The V end was cut by 6 bases, the J end by 10 bases, with 16 bases between. Germline V gene data show CDR1 as SEHNR and CDR2 as FQNEAQ (reference sequence). DNA for the CDR3: TGTGCCAGCAGATCTCGGGGGGCAAGGGAGCAGTTCTTC. It translates to CASRSRGAREQFF. The whole variable domain, filled in from reference TRBV7-9 and TRBJ2-1, reads DTGVSQNPRHKITKRGQNVTFRCDPISEHNRLYWYRQTLGQGPEFLTYFQNEAQLEKSRLLSDRFSAERPKGSFSTLEIQRTEQGDSAMYLCASRSRGAREQFFGPGTRLTVL.

CDR3 sequence (DNA): TGCGCCAGCAGCTGGACGGGGAGCTCTGGAAACACCATATATTTT. Translating it yields CASSWTGSSGNTIYF. J is TRBJ1-3 and V is TRBV5-1; D ambiguous. The germline V gene encodes CDR1 SGHRS and CDR2 YFSETQ. This CDR3 spans 15 amino acids. Trimming left V 3 bases short and J 0 bases short, with 10 bases between. The variable domain in full, completed from reference TRBV5-1 and TRBJ1-3, reads KAGVTQTPRYLIKTRGQQVTLSCSPISGHRSVSWYQQTPGQGLQFLFEYFSETQRNKGNFPGRFSGRQFSNSRSEMNVSTLELGDSALYLCASSWTGSSGNTIYFGEGSWLTVV.

The chain employs TRBV2 and TRBJ1-6; the match to TRBD1 covers 7 bases. The trim removed 11 bases at V and 7 bases at J, leaving 8 bases unmatched. From germline, CDR1 is SNHLY and CDR2 FYNNEI. The CDR3 is made up of 13 amino acids. The CDR3, as DNA: TGTGCCTGTCAGGGACAGATAAATTCACCCCTCCACTTT. Translating gives CACQGQINSPLHF.

This clone has a handful of counts. The rearrangement links TRBV7-2 to TRBJ2-1; 9 bases align to TRBD2. CDR3 length equals 16 residues. Germline CDR1 reads SGHTA; CDR2 reads FQGNSA. Trimming at V came to 6 bases and at J to 9 bases, leaving 15 bases not matched to a gene. The CDR3 nucleotides are TGTGCCAGCAGATCCCCTCGGTTGGCGGGGGGGCCTGAGCAGTTCTTC. Translation: CASRSPRLAGGPEQFF.